This T cell receptor (beta chain) was sequenced for a study of blood T cells in healthy people across ages. Trimming took 6 bases from V and 0 from J, leaving 12 bases between them. Germline CDR1 SNHLY, CDR2 FYNNEI. The CDR3 has 16 residues. Regarding this clonotype: Antigen unknown.

Study-level results: A roughly linear fall in TCR beta diversity per million T cells was seen with increasing age. Relative to aged donors, long-lived donors carried more naive CD4+ cells and displayed higher diversity. Since the PBMCs were unsorted, naive and antigen-experienced cells could not be conclusively compared.

Primers used in a second PCR of roughly 6 to 11 cycles were a sample-barcoded 5' primer and a J-beta primer mix. TCRdb used MiXCR to reprocess the 5' RACE reads, holding one entry per CDR3 protein. The sample yields about 830,000 distinct CDR3 sequences, roughly 64% seen once. Healthy Caucasian individuals from Russia aged roughly 6 to 100 were enrolled as donors. This receptor was identified in a man aged 30 to 45 in good health. Material: blood. The chain employs TRBV2 and TRBJ2-6; D may be TRBD1 or TRBD2 (5 bases each). Written as DNA, the CDR3 is TGTGCCAGCAGCGAGGGACGGAGCTCTGGGGCCAACGTCCTGACTTTC. It encodes CASSEGRSSGANVLTF.